The T cell receptor (beta chain) described here comes from a study of T cell responses to AZD1222 COVID-19 vaccine (dated by TCRdb to the early 2020s). About the investigation overall: Because spike-specific TCR depth and breadth did not differ between the two schedules, AZD1222 recipients who got a second dose at roughly 4 weeks were pooled with those who got a second dose at roughly 12 weeks. TCR sequencing was performed for fewer than 250 trial participants, of whom 200 to 220 were given two doses of AZD1222 and around 25 were given two doses of MenACWY control vaccine. Trial participants were enrolled by age into subgroups of 18-55, 56-69 and 70-plus years, and 148, 28 and 57 TCR-sequenced participants, respectively, were included in these subgroups. Overall study results and their limits: Nearly half of unique spike-specific TCRs reportedly recognized epitopes outside regions mutated in the B.1.351 and B.1.1.7 variants. The vaccine-associated CD4 TCRs covered the entire spike protein, and the dominant responses fell in regions 160-218 and 743-854. In the small 56-69-year group, the increase in depth fell short of significance, most likely because of low power. Participants were mostly white British and included more females than males, and it was suggested by the authors that clonal diversity may have been underestimated. Because no day 14 peak-response samples were available, repertoires were characterized only after the peak T cell response. Conclusions about previously exposed vaccinees are limited, since just 5 or 6 AZD1222 recipients were seropositive for SARS-CoV-2 at baseline. After two AZD1222 doses, both the breadth and the depth of spike-specific TCRs were significantly higher than at day 0 and than in MenACWY recipients.

From the germline V gene, CDR1 is SGHRS and CDR2 is YFSETQ. V loses 0 bases, J loses 0 bases, and the germline ends lie 13 bases apart. The CDR3 holds 18 amino acids from the cysteine to the phenylalanine. Only the CDR3 DNA is retained, 54 bases long and in frame from the first base. Concerning this clone itself: This receptor's antigen is unknown. There are no base qualities to consult, and no much larger clone falls within one base.

The CDR3 regions of human TCRbeta chains were analyzed by immunosequencing. As for the authors' bioinformatics: TCRs in the repertoires were compared against a reference library of SARS-CoV-2-specific TCRs that had been generated with the MIRA antigen-specificity platform. Breadth was defined as the fraction of unique TCRs that were SARS-CoV-2-associated. Depth was defined as the fraction of total T cells that were SARS-CoV-2-associated. Using the MIRA data, every spike-specific TCR was mapped to the spike region that the TCR reacted to and assigned to either a CD4 or a CD8 class. Log10-transformed breadth and depth values were compared by one-way ANOVA with Sidak's multiple comparisons tests. In TCRdb, the immuneACCESS table is reduced to in-frame sequences with V and J assigned. These tables do not hold every clone; where another copy was compared, an unresolved V gene accounts for under half, and the others remain unexplained. V and J calls plus clone size are reproduced from that table; the DNA served to infer D and trimming. In this sample the table shows roughly 130,000 clones, about 91% of which occur a single time. Together, the top ten hold 2.5% to 3.5% of the sample.

The sample's time point label, decoded: baseline before first vaccination. Samples from vaccinated people were obtained from the UK trials COV001 and COV002, which included a single-blind randomized controlled phase 2/3 trial of AZD1222 (ChAdOx1 nCoV-19) in healthy adults. For TCRbeta chain sequencing, PBMC samples were collected from trial participants at day 0 and at day 28 after the second dose. The TCR sequence derives from an adult in good health. The chain couples TRBV5-1 to TRBJ2-6, with TRBD1 perhaps the D gene, on 5 matching bases. This material consisted of peripheral blood, taken on day 0 of AZD1222 vaccination. In nucleotides, the sequence is TGCGCCAGCAGCTTGGTGGTAGGGGCAGACTCTGGGGCCAACGTCCTGACTTTC. It translates as CASSLVVGADSGANVLTF.